This T cell receptor beta chain appears in the sequencing data of a study of cytomegalovirus exposure and HLA in healthy donors. General study points: An analysis that was carried out later associated 15,000 to 20,000 TCR beta sequences with HLA alleles at 0.05 false discovery rate. V- and J-gene trimming in TCR beta was tied to a missense DCLRE1C variant by an analysis performed later. Versus the approximately 700-donor mean, an Asian-associated ancestry cluster reportedly showed fewer N-insertions in a later analysis.

Germline values: CDR1 KGHSH, CDR2 LQKENI. The CDR3 extends over 14 amino acids. V shed 6 bases and J shed 2 bases, with 11 bases lying between them. Primers for the PCR totalled 60 Vbeta and 13 Jbeta. In the source study's methods: In a later analysis, the count reached approximately 80 million unique TCR beta chains, with approximately 10 million shared. The method was immunoSEQ multiplex PCR; TCRdb's version includes in-frame clones alone and lacks a portion of them. V and J calls and clone size are those listed in that table; D and trimming were worked out from the DNA. The sample includes around 200,000 clones, 70% to 80% seen only once; the top ten take 1.5% to 2%. Comment on this clone: Its cognate antigen is unknown.

This clonotype was obtained from a man in his thirties or forties in good health and CMV-seronegative. The sample comprised PBMCs. The chain employs TRBV18 and TRBJ1-5; D unresolved. CDR3 region: CASSPGSGNQPQHF. The CDR3 DNA is TGTGCCAGCTCGCCGGGTTCTGGCAATCAGCCCCAGCATTTT.